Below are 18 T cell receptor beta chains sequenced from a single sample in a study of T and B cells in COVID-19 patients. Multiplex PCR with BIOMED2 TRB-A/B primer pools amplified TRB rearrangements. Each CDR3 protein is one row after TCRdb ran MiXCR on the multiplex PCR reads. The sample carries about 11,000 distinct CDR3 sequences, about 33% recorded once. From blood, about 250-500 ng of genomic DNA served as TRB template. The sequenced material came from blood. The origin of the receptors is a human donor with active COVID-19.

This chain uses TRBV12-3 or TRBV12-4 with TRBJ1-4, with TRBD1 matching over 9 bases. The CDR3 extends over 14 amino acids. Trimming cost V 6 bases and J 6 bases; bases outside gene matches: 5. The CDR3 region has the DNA TGTGCCAGCAGCCGTACAGGGGGCTATGAAAAACTGTTTTTT. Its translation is CASSRTGGYEKLFF.

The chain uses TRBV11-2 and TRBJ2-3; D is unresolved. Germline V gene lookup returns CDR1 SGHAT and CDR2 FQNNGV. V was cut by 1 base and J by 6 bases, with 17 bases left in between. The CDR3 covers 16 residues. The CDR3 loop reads CASSLVGFSVRDTQYF. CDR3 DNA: TGTGCCAGCAGCTTAGTGGGATTCTCGGTGCGGGATACGCAGTATTTT.

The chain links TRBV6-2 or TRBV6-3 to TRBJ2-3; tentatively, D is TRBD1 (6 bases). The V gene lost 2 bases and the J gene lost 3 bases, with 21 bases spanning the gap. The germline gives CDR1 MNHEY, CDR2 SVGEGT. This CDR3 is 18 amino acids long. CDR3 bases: TGTGCCAGCAGTTACGCCGGTTGGGGGCCCCCCGCAACAGATACGCAGTATTTT. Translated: CASSYAGWGPPATDTQYF.

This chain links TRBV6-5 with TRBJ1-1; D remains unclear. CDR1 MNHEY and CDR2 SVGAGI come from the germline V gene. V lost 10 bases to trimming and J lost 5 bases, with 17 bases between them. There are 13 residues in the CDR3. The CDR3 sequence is CAITSEPGTEAFF. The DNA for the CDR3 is TGTGCCATCACCTCAGAGCCAGGTACTGAAGCTTTCTTT.

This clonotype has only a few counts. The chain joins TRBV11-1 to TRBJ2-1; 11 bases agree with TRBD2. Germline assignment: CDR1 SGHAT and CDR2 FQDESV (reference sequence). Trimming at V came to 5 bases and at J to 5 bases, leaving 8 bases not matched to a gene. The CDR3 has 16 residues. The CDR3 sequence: CASSPMRLAGNNEQFF. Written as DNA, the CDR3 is TGTGCCAGCAGCCCAATGCGACTAGCGGGGAACAATGAGCAGTTCTTC.

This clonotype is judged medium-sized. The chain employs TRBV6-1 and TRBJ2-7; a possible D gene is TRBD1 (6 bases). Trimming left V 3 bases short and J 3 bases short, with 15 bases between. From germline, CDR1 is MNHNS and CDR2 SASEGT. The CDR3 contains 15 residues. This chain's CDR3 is CASSEPGQRIYEQYF. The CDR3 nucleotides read TGTGCCAGCAGTGAGCCGGGACAACGTATCTACGAGCAGTACTTC.

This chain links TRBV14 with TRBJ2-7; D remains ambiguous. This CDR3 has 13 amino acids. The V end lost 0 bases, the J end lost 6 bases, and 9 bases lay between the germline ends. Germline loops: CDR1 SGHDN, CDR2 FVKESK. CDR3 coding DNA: TGTGCCAGCAGCCAAGATATGGAAGCCGAGCAGTACTTC. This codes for CASSQDMEAEQYF. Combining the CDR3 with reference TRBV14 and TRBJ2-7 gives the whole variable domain EAGVTQFPSHSVIEKGQTVTLRCDPISGHDNLYWYRRVMGKEIKFLLHFVKESKQDESGMPNNRFLAERTGGTYSTLKVQPAELEDSGVYFCASSQDMEAEQYFGPGTRLTVT.

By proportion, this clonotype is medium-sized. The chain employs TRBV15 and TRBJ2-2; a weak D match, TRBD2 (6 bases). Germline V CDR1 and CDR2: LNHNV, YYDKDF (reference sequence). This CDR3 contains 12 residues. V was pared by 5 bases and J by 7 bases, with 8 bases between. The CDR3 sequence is CATSVAVGELFF. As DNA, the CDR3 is TGTGCCACCAGCGTAGCGGTCGGGGAGCTGTTTTTT.

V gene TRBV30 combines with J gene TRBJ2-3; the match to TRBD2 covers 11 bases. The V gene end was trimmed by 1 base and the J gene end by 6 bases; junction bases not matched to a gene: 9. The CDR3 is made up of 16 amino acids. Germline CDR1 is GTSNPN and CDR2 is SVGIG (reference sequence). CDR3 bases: TGTGCCTGGAGTGGGTTAGCGGGGGGGCTCCTGGATACGCAGTATTTT. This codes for CAWSGLAGGLLDTQYF.

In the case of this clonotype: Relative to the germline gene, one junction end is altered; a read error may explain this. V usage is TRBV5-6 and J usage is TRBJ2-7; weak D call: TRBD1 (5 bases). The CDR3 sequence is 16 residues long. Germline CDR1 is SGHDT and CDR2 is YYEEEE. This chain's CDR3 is CASSLGAGSLQETQCF. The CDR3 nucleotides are TGTGCCAGCAGCTTGGGGGCAGGGTCCCTCCAAGAGACCCAGTGCTTC.

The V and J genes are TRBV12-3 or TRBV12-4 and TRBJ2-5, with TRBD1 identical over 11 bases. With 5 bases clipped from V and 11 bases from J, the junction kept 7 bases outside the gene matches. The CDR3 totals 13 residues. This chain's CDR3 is CASSRRDRGGQYF. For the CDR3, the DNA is TGTGCCAGCAGTCGCCGGGACAGGGGGGGACAGTACTTC.

In DNA, the CDR3 is TGCAGTGCTAGTAATGTTGGGCGTGGGGAAAAACTGTTTTTT. Its translation: CSASNVGRGEKLFF. The V gene is TRBV20-1, the J gene TRBJ1-4; D unresolved. Germline V gives CDR1 DFQATT, CDR2 SNEGSKA (reference sequence). With 3 bases removed from V and 8 bases from J, the gap between germline ends came to 16 bases. This CDR3 has 14 residues.

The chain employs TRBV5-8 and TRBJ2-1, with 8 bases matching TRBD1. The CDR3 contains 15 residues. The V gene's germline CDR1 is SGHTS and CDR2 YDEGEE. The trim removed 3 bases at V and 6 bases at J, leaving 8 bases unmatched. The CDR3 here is CASSSTGQVSNEQFF. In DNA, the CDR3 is TGTGCCAGCAGCTCGACGGGACAGGTTTCCAATGAGCAGTTCTTC.

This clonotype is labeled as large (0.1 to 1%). The CDR3 nucleotides read TGCAGCGTTGGACCGGGACAGTACGTCAATGAGCAGTTCTTC. It encodes CSVGPGQYVNEQFF. This sequence joins TRBV29-1 and TRBJ2-1; TRBD1 agrees at 7 bases. The CDR3 runs to 14 residues. The V gene end was trimmed by 4 bases and the J gene end by 6 bases; junction bases not matched to a gene: 9. Germline V gives CDR1 SQVTM, CDR2 ANQGSEA.

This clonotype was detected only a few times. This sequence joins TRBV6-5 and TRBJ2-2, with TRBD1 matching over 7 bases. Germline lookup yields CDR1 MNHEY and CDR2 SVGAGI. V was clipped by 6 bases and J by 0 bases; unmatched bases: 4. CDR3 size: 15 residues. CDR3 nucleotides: TGTGCCAGCAGGGCCGGGACAGCGAACACCGGGGAGCTGTTTTTT. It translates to CASRAGTANTGELFF.

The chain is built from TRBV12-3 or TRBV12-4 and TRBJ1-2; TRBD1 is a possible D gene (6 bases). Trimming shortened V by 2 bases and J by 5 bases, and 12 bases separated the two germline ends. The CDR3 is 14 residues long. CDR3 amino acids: CASSLSRGLYGYTF. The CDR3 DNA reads TGTGCCAGCAGTTTAAGTCGGGGGCTTTATGGCTACACCTTC.

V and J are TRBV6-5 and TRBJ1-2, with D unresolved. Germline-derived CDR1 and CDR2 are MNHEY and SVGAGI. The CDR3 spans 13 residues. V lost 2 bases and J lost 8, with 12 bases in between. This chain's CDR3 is CASSYGPSAGYTF. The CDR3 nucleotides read TGTGCCAGCAGTTACGGCCCTTCAGCCGGCTACACCTTC.

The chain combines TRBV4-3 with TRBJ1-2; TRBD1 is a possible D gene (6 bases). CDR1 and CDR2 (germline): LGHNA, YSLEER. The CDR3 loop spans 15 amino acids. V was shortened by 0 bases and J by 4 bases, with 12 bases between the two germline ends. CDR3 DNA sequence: TGCGCCAGCAGCCAAGAGCTACAGGGACCCTATGGCTACACCTTC. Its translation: CASSQELQGPYGYTF.